This TCR beta chain was sequenced during a study of T cell responses to AZD1222 COVID-19 vaccine. Trimming at V came to 5 bases and at J to 5 bases, leaving 9 bases not matched to a gene. This CDR3 is 17 amino acids long. Germline loops: CDR1 SGHVS, CDR2 FNYEAQ. The method was immunoSEQ multiplex PCR; TCRdb's version includes in-frame clones alone and lacks a portion of them. The table lists around 96,000 clones, about 86% of them singletons. This receptor was identified in an adult who received the AZD1222 COVID-19 vaccine. The sequences come from peripheral blood, collected 28 days after the second AZD1222 dose. V gene TRBV7-6 combines with J gene TRBJ2-3; 14 bases line up with TRBD2. The CDR3 here is CASSPRGLAGAGDTQYF. As DNA, the CDR3 is TGTGCCAGCAGCCCGAGGGGACTAGCGGGAGCCGGAGATACGCAGTATTTT.